The 2 T cell receptor beta chains given below trace back to one sample, sequenced in a study of shared clonotypes between healthy human individuals. Assay: immunoSEQ multiplex PCR; the TCRdb copy retains only in-frame clones and omits some. The data hold fewer than 3 million clones, with 85% to 95% observed a single time. Input material: naive CD4+ T cells from PBMCs. Sample subset: CD45RA+ positively selected. Receptor source: a man younger than 35 in good health. Some clones in this sample may be carry-over from other donors' samples.

The V gene is TRBV6-4, the J gene TRBJ2-2; 8 bases line up with TRBD2. Looked up from germline, CDR1 is MRHNA and CDR2 is SNTAGT. This CDR3 is built from 16 residues. J was trimmed by 2 bases and V by 4 bases; bases with no gene match: 6. CDR3 nucleotide sequence: TGTGCCAGCAGTGTGCTAGCGGGCCTAAACACCGGGGAGCTGTTTTTT. Residues: CASSVLAGLNTGELFF.

The chain carries TRBV10-3 and TRBJ1-1; no clear D gene. Trimming cost V 2 bases and J 4 bases, with 5 bases left between them. Germline assignment: CDR1 ENHRY and CDR2 SYGVKD. This CDR3 is built from 12 residues. Here the CDR3 reads CAISEVTTEAFF. CDR3 DNA sequence: TGTGCCATCAGTGAGGTTACCACTGAAGCTTTCTTT.